One and the same sample provided the 32 T cell receptor beta chains below, sequenced in a study of blood T cell repertoires in COVID-19. Data came from immunoSEQ multiplex PCR; TCRdb stores just in-frame clones and leaves some out. The table shows about 440,000 clones, with 90% occurring only once. The sample was PBMCs or T cells enriched from blood (not recorded which). These TCRs come from a man younger than 30 who had recovered from COVID-19.

The chain combines TRBV19 with TRBJ1-2; the match to TRBD1 covers 8 bases. This CDR3 region has 17 residues. Germline loops: CDR1 LNHDA, CDR2 SQIVND (reference sequence). Trimming cost V 5 bases and J 1 base; bases outside gene matches: 12. The CDR3 reads CASSFLLRDRHNYGYTF. In DNA form, the CDR3 reads TGTGCCAGTAGTTTCCTCCTCCGGGACAGGCATAACTATGGCTACACCTTC. Together with reference TRBV19 and TRBJ1-2, the CDR3 gives the full variable domain: DGGITQSPKYLFRKEGQNVTLSCEQNLNHDAMYWYRQDPGQGLRLIYYSQIVNDFQKGDIAEGYSVSREKKESFPLTVTSAQKNPTAFYLCASSFLLRDRHNYGYTFGSGTRLTVV.

V gene TRBV4-1 combines with J gene TRBJ2-3; 11 bases map to TRBD2. Germline loops: CDR1 MGHRA, CDR2 YSYEKL. Germline trimming cut 4 bases from V and 5 bases from J; bases unmatched to any gene: 5. The length of the CDR3 is 15 residues. The DNA of the CDR3 is TGCGCCAGCAGCCGAGGCCTAGCGGGGGGAGATACGCAGTATTTT. Protein product: CASSRGLAGGDTQYF.

The chain carries TRBV21-1 and TRBJ1-1. TRBV21-1 is deemed a pseudogene. There are 15 residues in the CDR3. CDR3 sequence reads: CASSKVIRDNTEAFF. The CDR3 DNA sequence: TGTGCCAGCAGCAAAGTCATCCGGGATAACACTGAAGCTTTCTTT.

V usage is TRBV4-1 and J usage is TRBJ1-1; D unclear. This CDR3 spans 15 amino acids. Per the germline V gene, CDR1 is MGHRA and CDR2 is YSYEKL. The V end lost 4 bases, the J end lost 2 bases, and 14 bases lay between the germline ends. CDR3 DNA: TGCGCCAGCAGCCCGGGCCGGGATCTCAACACTGAAGCTTTCTTT. This codes for CASSPGRDLNTEAFF.

J is TRBJ2-7 and V is TRBV7-9; 8 nucleotides line up with TRBD2. CDR3 length: 15 residues. CDR1 SEHNR and CDR2 FQNEAQ come from the germline V gene (reference sequence). V shed 6 bases, J shed 2 bases, and the junction held 9 bases outside the gene matches. The CDR3 region has the DNA TGTGCCAGCAGGCCGGGGGTAGCGGGGACCTACGAGCAGTACTTC. Translated, it gives CASRPGVAGTYEQYF. Variable domain in full (rest from reference TRBV7-9 and TRBJ2-7): DTGVSQNPRHKITKRGQNVTFRCDPISEHNRLYWYRQTLGQGPEFLTYFQNEAQLEKSRLLSDRFSAERPKGSFSTLEIQRTEQGDSAMYLCASRPGVAGTYEQYFGPGTRLTVT.

CDR3 residues: CASSPSTADTQYF. The CDR3 DNA follows: TGTGCCAGCAGTCCATCGACTGCTGATACGCAGTATTTT. V usage is TRBV6-5 and J usage is TRBJ2-3; D ambiguous. Germline V lookup: CDR1 MNHEY, CDR2 SVGAGI. With 5 bases removed from V and 6 bases from J, the gap between germline ends came to 12 bases. The CDR3 has 13 residues.

The count of this clone is one. This chain uses TRBV19 with TRBJ1-1, with TRBD1 as a possible D gene (6 bases). The CDR3 totals 12 residues. From germline, CDR1 is LNHDA and CDR2 SQIVND (reference sequence). The V gene lost 6 bases and the J gene lost 4 bases, with 9 bases spanning the gap. For the CDR3, the DNA is TGTGCCAGTAGAACACAGGGCACTGAAGCTTTCTTT. It is translated as CASRTQGTEAFF.

The chain couples TRBV2 to TRBJ2-5; D uncertain. In germline, CDR1 is SNHLY, CDR2 FYNNEI. The CDR3 has 15 residues. V was trimmed by 1 base and J by 7 bases, leaving 16 bases between them. This CDR3 is CASSEGSTRVGTQYF. CDR3 DNA: TGTGCCAGCAGTGAAGGGTCTACGAGAGTCGGGACCCAGTACTTC.

The chain uses TRBV19 and TRBJ1-5; 7 bases are shared with TRBD1. The V gene's germline CDR1 is LNHDA and CDR2 SQIVND (reference sequence). The CDR3 totals 14 residues. J lost 14 bases, V lost 3 bases, and 13 bases had no gene match. The DNA for the CDR3 is TGTGCCAGTAGTATTCGCCCGACAGGGCCCCTAGAGCATTTT. The encoded protein is CASSIRPTGPLEHF.

This chain joins TRBV10-2 and TRBJ1-4; 10 bases are shared with TRBD1. Germline trimming cut 9 bases from V and 8 bases from J; bases unmatched to any gene: 6. Germline CDR1 WSHSY, CDR2 SAAADI. There are 13 residues in the CDR3. CDR3 nucleotides: TGCGCCAGTTTGGGGACAGGGGTCGAAAAACTGTTTTTT. Translating gives CASLGTGVEKLFF.

This clone was picked up a small number of times. This chain joins TRBV4-1 and TRBJ1-5, with a weak D call TRBD1 (6 bases). The germline V and J ends were trimmed by 1 base and 1 base, with 14 bases remaining between them. This CDR3 spans 17 amino acids. Germline CDR1 and CDR2: MGHRA and YSYEKL. CDR3 sequence reads: CASSQGLAGASNQPQHF. The CDR3 region has the DNA TGCGCCAGCAGCCAAGGGTTGGCAGGGGCCAGCAATCAGCCCCAGCATTTT.

The rearrangement joins TRBV5-6 to TRBJ2-5; weak D call: TRBD1 (5 bases). Germline loops: CDR1 SGHDT, CDR2 YYEEEE. The CDR3 has 14 amino acids. V was clipped by 2 bases and J by 5 bases, with 13 bases between them. The CDR3 protein is CASSFLGARETQYF. The CDR3 nucleotides are TGTGCCAGCAGCTTTCTTGGGGCCCGGGAGACCCAGTACTTC.

The chain links TRBV27 to TRBJ1-1; TRBD1 matches at 10 bases. CDR1 is MNHEY, CDR2 SMNVEV, per germline (reference sequence). Trimming cost V 0 bases and J 3 bases; bases outside gene matches: 1. The CDR3 has 15 residues. CDR3 sequence (DNA): TGTGCCAGCAGTTTATCCGGGACAGGGGACACTGAAGCTTTCTTT. Translation: CASSLSGTGDTEAFF.

The chain is built from TRBV16 and TRBJ1-2; D gene uncertain. This CDR3 comprises 13 residues. V lost 0 bases to trimming and J lost 4 bases, with 6 bases between them. Germline CDR1 KGHSY, CDR2 FQNENV. The CDR3 DNA is TGTGCCAGCAGCCAATCTCTCGGCTATGGCTACACCTTC. Translated: CASSQSLGYGYTF.

This clone has only one observation. V is TRBV6-6 and J is TRBJ1-6; 7 bases agree with TRBD1. CDR3 length: 16 residues. The germline V gene encodes CDR1 MNHNY and CDR2 SVGAGI (reference sequence). After removal of 5 bases from V and 0 bases from J, the junction contained 4 bases not matched to a gene. The CDR3 bases are TGTGCCAGCAGTCGACAGGGTAGCTCCTATAATTCACCCCTCCACTTT. Its translation: CASSRQGSSYNSPLHF.

This clone was observed many times. The V call is TRBV2, the J call TRBJ2-7; D unclear. Trimming took 1 base from V and 6 from J, leaving 10 bases between them. The CDR3 extends over 13 amino acids. The germline V gene encodes CDR1 SNHLY and CDR2 FYNNEI. CDR3: CASSEDAGFEQYF. CDR3 coding DNA: TGTGCCAGCAGTGAAGACGCAGGTTTCGAGCAGTACTTC. The whole variable domain, remainder taken from reference TRBV2 and TRBJ2-7, is EPEVTQTPSHQVTQMGQEVILRCVPISNHLYFYWYRQILGQKVEFLVSFYNNEISEKSEIFDDQFSVERPDGSNFTLKIRSTKLEDSAMYFCASSEDAGFEQYFGPGTRLTVT.

The V and J genes are TRBV3-1 (or the pseudogene TRBV3-2) and TRBJ2-1, with 14 bases fitting TRBD2. Germline CDR1 LGHDT, CDR2 YNNKEL (reference sequence). The CDR3 has 18 amino acids. The ends lost 5 bases at V and 12 bases at J; junction bases unmatched: 18. The CDR3 loop is CASSSRRTSGGPVGWQFF. The CDR3 DNA reads TGTGCCAGCAGCTCTCGGAGGACTAGCGGGGGGCCCGTAGGGTGGCAGTTCTTC.

The genes are TRBV5-4 and TRBJ1-1; tentative D call: TRBD1 (6 bases). The CDR3 has 16 amino acids. Germline V lookup: CDR1 SGHNT, CDR2 YYREEE (reference sequence). Trimming took off 7 bases at V and 5 bases at J, with 24 bases between the two ends. CDR3 protein: CASGRGAGADGTEAFF. CDR3 nucleotides: TGTGCCAGCGGCCGGGGGGCAGGGGCGGATGGGACTGAAGCTTTCTTT.

The chain carries TRBV7-8 and TRBJ2-1; 9 positions agree with TRBD2. CDR1 is SGHVS, CDR2 FQNEAQ, per germline. J lost 8 bases, V lost 1 base, and 6 bases had no gene match. The CDR3 runs 15 residues. CDR3 in DNA: TGTGCCAGCAGCTTAGGATACTTAGCGGGAGATGAGCAGTTCTTC. Its translation: CASSLGYLAGDEQFF.

The rearrangement uses TRBV19 and TRBJ1-5; no definite D call. The germline CDR1 and CDR2 sequences are LNHDA and SQIVND (reference sequence). Trimming took 7 bases from V and 4 from J, leaving 11 bases between them. The CDR3 runs to 13 residues. CDR3 loop: CASTREGNQPQHF. The CDR3 DNA sequence: TGTGCCAGTACCCGGGAGGGAAATCAGCCCCAGCATTTT.

This chain links TRBV13 with TRBJ2-5, with 9 bases matching TRBD1. Germline assignment: CDR1 PRHDT and CDR2 FYEKMQ (reference sequence). CDR3 size: 14 residues. Trimming cost V 4 bases and J 4 bases; bases outside gene matches: 4. The CDR3 DNA reads as TGTGCCAGCAGCTCACAGGGGGCAATAGAGACCCAGTACTTC. Its translation: CASSSQGAIETQYF.

This sequence joins TRBV2 and TRBJ2-1, with TRBD2 matching 7 bases. Germline trimming cut 7 bases from V and 9 bases from J; bases unmatched to any gene: 3. Germline CDR1 reads SNHLY; CDR2 reads FYNNEI. The CDR3 has 11 amino acids. Here the CDR3 reads CASTGRFEQFF. CDR3 in DNA: TGTGCCAGCACCGGGAGGTTTGAGCAGTTCTTC.

The V gene is TRBV7-9, the J gene TRBJ2-5, with D possibly TRBD1 on 6 matching bases. V was shortened by 5 bases and J by 5 bases, with 18 bases between the two germline ends. Germline V gives CDR1 SEHNR, CDR2 FQNEAQ (reference sequence). There are 15 residues in the CDR3. Written as DNA, the CDR3 is TGTGCCAGCAGCATTAAATCAGGGGTCGGGGAGACCCAGTACTTC. As protein: CASSIKSGVGETQYF.

This sequence joins TRBV2 and TRBJ2-7, with D maybe TRBD2 (6 bases). Germline V gene lookup returns CDR1 SNHLY and CDR2 FYNNEI. There are 14 residues in the CDR3. Trimming shortened V by 1 base and J by 0 bases, and 7 bases separated the two germline ends. CDR3 bases: TGTGCCAGCAGTGAAGGCGGGATCTCCTACGAGCAGTACTTC. Its protein product is CASSEGGISYEQYF.

The chain recombines TRBV2 with TRBJ2-1, with 9 bases that match TRBD2. Looked up from germline, CDR1 is SNHLY and CDR2 is FYNNEI. V was clipped by 4 bases and J by 7 bases; unmatched bases: 8. The CDR3 sequence is 15 residues long. The CDR3 here is CASSGLRGGVNEQFF. The DNA for the CDR3 is TGTGCCAGCAGTGGGTTGCGGGGGGGCGTTAATGAGCAGTTCTTC.

The chain has TRBV27 and TRBJ2-1; 10 bases fit TRBD1. CDR3 length equals 14 residues. Germline assignment: CDR1 MNHEY and CDR2 SMNVEV (reference sequence). Trimming removed 5 bases from V and 8 bases from J; junction bases left unmatched: 6. The CDR3 loop is CASSPDRGFDEQFF. The CDR3 nucleotides read TGTGCCAGCAGTCCGGACAGGGGGTTCGATGAGCAGTTCTTC.

This clone was observed a few times. The V call is TRBV27, the J call TRBJ2-1; 7 positions agree with TRBD2. J lost 5 bases, V lost 6 bases, and 13 bases had no gene match. Germline V lookup: CDR1 MNHEY, CDR2 SMNVEV (reference sequence). The CDR3 extends over 16 amino acids. The CDR3 sequence is CASSTLESGANNEQFF. The DNA of the CDR3 is TGTGCCAGCAGCACCCTGGAGAGCGGGGCTAACAATGAGCAGTTCTTC.

The chain carries TRBV7-2 and TRBJ1-1; TRBD1 is a possible D gene (5 bases). The V end lost 1 base, the J end lost 6 bases, and 12 bases lay between the germline ends. The CDR3 is 14 residues long. CDR1 and CDR2 from the germline V gene are SGHTA and FQGNSA. CDR3 protein: CASSLGGRGAEAFF. DNA of the CDR3: TGTGCCAGCAGCTTAGGAGGGCGGGGGGCTGAAGCTTTCTTT. Drawing the rest from reference TRBV7-2 and TRBJ1-1, the complete variable domain is GAGVSQSPSNKVTEKGKDVELRCDPISGHTALYWYRQSLGQGLEFLIYFQGNSAPDKSGLPSDRFSAERTGGSVSTLTIQRTQQEDSAVYLCASSLGGRGAEAFFGQGTRLTVV.

The chain has TRBV6-5 and TRBJ2-1, with 9 nucleotides matching TRBD2. Per germline, CDR1 MNHEY and CDR2 SVGAGI. The CDR3 totals 15 residues. V shed 7 bases and J 7 bases; nucleotides not matched to a gene: 11. CDR3 in amino acids: CASTRAAGGPNEQFF. CDR3 coding DNA: TGTGCCAGCACTAGAGCGGCGGGGGGGCCGAATGAGCAGTTCTTC.

This CDR3 is CASSAGTGKYEQYF. DNA for the CDR3: TGTGCCAGCAGCGCCGGGACAGGGAAGTACGAGCAGTACTTC. The chain recombines TRBV3-1 (or the pseudogene TRBV3-2) with TRBJ2-7; 9 nucleotides align to TRBD1. CDR3 size: 14 residues. J gave up 4 bases and V 5 bases, and 6 bases lay outside the gene matches. The germline V gene encodes CDR1 LGHDT and CDR2 YNNKEL (reference sequence).

The chain couples TRBV14 to TRBJ1-1; TRBD1 is a possible D gene (5 bases). Trimming shortened V by 3 bases and J by 3 bases, and 20 bases separated the two germline ends. Germline V gives CDR1 SGHDN, CDR2 FVKESK. The CDR3 totals 17 residues. The DNA for the CDR3 is TGTGCCAGCAGCCAGAGCAGGGTACTATTGCAGGACACTGAAGCTTTCTTT. It translates to CASSQSRVLLQDTEAFF.

V gene TRBV11-3 combines with J gene TRBJ2-7; perhaps TRBD1 as D (5 bases). The CDR3 totals 14 residues. The V end lost 2 bases, the J end lost 2 bases, and 10 bases lay between the germline ends. CDR1 is SGHNT and CDR2 is YENEEA in the germline V gene. The CDR3 protein is CASSLPRVAYEQYF. In DNA, the CDR3 is TGTGCCAGCAGCTTACCCAGGGTAGCCTACGAGCAGTACTTC.